The 9 T cell receptor beta chains below all came from one sample that was sequenced in a study of shared clonotypes between healthy human individuals. Sequencing was performed with immunoSEQ multiplex PCR; in TCRdb, only in-frame clones are kept and a portion is missing. The data show millions of clones, about 95% seen once. Sequencing was performed on naive CD4+ T cells sorted from blood. Subset meaning: CD45RA+ positively selected. The source of these receptors is a man aged 18 to 30 in good health.

This chain connects TRBV14 to TRBJ2-4, with TRBD1 matching 7 bases. Germline assignment: CDR1 SGHDN and CDR2 FVKESK. Trimming at V came to 4 bases and at J to 1 base, leaving 4 bases not matched to a gene. This CDR3 contains 15 residues. The CDR3: CASSPQQGAKNIQYF. CDR3 sequence (DNA): TGTGCCAGCAGCCCCCAACAGGGGGCCAAAAACATTCAGTACTTC.

This clone has a single count. This CDR3 is CASSEVPGGGNNMKVAPLHF. The CDR3 region has the DNA TGTGCCAGCAGTGAAGTCCCTGGGGGAGGGAATAATATGAAAGTGGCACCCCTCCACTTT. V usage is TRBV6-1 and J usage is TRBJ1-6; TRBD1 is a possible D gene (5 bases). The CDR3 loop spans 20 amino acids. Between the trimmed V and J ends, which lost 1 base and 11 bases, there was a span of 30 bases. The germline gives CDR1 MNHNS, CDR2 SASEGT.

The V gene is TRBV28, the J gene TRBJ1-2; 7 nucleotides line up with TRBD1. Germline trimming cut 2 bases from V and 2 bases from J; bases unmatched to any gene: 8. Germline V gene sequence: CDR1 MDHEN, CDR2 SYDVKM. The CDR3 runs 16 residues. The CDR3 reads CASSLITLGQNYGYTF. The CDR3 nucleotides read TGTGCCAGCAGTTTAATAACATTGGGACAGAACTATGGCTACACCTTC.

V usage is TRBV6-5 and J usage is TRBJ2-7, with TRBD1 matching 9 bases. The CDR3 is made up of 15 amino acids. Trimming at V came to 3 bases and at J to 4 bases, leaving 7 bases not matched to a gene. CDR1 is MNHEY, CDR2 SVGAGI, per germline. Here the CDR3 reads CASSYPGQGLYEQYF. The CDR3 bases are TGTGCCAGCAGTTATCCGGGACAGGGACTGTACGAGCAGTACTTC.

This chain uses TRBV30 with TRBJ2-7; perhaps TRBD2 as D (6 bases). In germline, CDR1 is GTSNPN, CDR2 SVGIG (reference sequence). CDR3 length: 14 residues. Trimming removed 3 bases from V and 2 bases from J, with 14 bases in between. CDR3 DNA: TGTGCCTGGAGACAGGAGGGGATGCCCTACGAGCAGTACTTC. This encodes CAWRQEGMPYEQYF. Based on the CDR3 plus reference TRBV30 and TRBJ2-7, the full variable domain is SQTIHQWPATLVQPVGSPLSLECTVEGTSNPNLYWYRQAAGRGLQLLFYSVGIGQISSEVPQNLSASRPQDRQFILSSKKLLLSDSGFYLCAWRQEGMPYEQYFGPGTRLTVT.

Regarding this clone: The sample holds other DNA sequences that translate to the same CDR3. The chain couples TRBV19 to TRBJ1-6; 8 nucleotides match TRBD1. The CDR3 totals 14 residues. J was trimmed by 7 bases and V by 4 bases; bases with no gene match: 3. The V gene's germline CDR1 is LNHDA and CDR2 SQIVND (reference sequence). This CDR3 is CASSTTGGNSPLHF. CDR3 nucleotide sequence: TGTGCCAGTAGTACCACAGGGGGAAATTCACCCCTCCACTTT.

Note on this clone: At one boundary the junction diverges from the germline segment, which might be a read error. This chain joins TRBV30 and TRBJ1-1; 7 bases map to TRBD1. The length of the CDR3 is 12 residues. Germline-derived CDR1 and CDR2 are GTSNPN and SVGIG (reference sequence). The CDR3, as DNA: TGTGCCTGGGGGACTTCGACAGGGCGACTCTCATTT. It encodes CAWGTSTGRLSF.

The V call is TRBV7-2, the J call TRBJ2-7; TRBD1 aligns across 9 bases. After removal of 4 bases from V and 7 bases from J, the junction contained 8 bases not matched to a gene. CDR1 and CDR2 (germline): SGHTA, FQGNSA. CDR3 length: 14 amino acids. In nucleotides, the CDR3 is TGTGCCAGCAGCTCACAGGGGGCGCGGGAAGAGCAGTACTTC. Amino acid sequence: CASSSQGAREEQYF.

CDR3 coding DNA: TGTGCCAGCAGCCAGGGACAGGGAGTTTTGTACGAGCAGTACTTC. This translates into CASSQGQGVLYEQYF. The V gene is TRBV9, the J gene TRBJ2-7; 9 bases map to TRBD1. V gave up 4 bases and J gave up 4 bases; unmatched junction bases: 9. The CDR3 loop spans 15 amino acids. Germline V gene data show CDR1 as SGDLS and CDR2 as YYNGEE.